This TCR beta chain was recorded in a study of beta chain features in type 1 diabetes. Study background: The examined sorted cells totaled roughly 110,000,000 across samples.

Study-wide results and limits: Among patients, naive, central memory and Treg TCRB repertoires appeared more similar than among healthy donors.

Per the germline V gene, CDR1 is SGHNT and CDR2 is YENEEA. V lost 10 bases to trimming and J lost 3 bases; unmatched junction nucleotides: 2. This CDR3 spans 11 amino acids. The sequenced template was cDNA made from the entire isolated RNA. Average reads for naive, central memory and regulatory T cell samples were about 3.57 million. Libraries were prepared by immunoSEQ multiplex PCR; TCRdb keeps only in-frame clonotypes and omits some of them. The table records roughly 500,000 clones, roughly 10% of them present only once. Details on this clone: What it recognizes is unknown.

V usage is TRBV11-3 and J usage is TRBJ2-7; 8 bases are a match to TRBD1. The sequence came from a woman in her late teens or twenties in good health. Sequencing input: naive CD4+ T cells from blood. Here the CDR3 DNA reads TGTGCCACGGGACAGGTCTACGAGCAGTACTTC. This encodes CATGQVYEQYF.